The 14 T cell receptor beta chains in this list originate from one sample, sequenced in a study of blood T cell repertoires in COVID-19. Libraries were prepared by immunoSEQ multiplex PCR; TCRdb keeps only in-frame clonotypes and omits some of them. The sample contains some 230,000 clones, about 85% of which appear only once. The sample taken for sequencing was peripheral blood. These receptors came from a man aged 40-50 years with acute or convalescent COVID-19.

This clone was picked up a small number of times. CDR3 residues: CASSLYRGGTEAFF. Written as DNA, the CDR3 is TGTGCCAGCAGTCTCTACAGGGGAGGAACTGAAGCTTTCTTT. The chain employs TRBV6-5 and TRBJ1-1, with 7 bases identical to TRBD1. V was pared by 5 bases and J by 5 bases, with 8 bases of the junction left unmatched. The CDR3 has 14 residues. Germline V CDR1 and CDR2: MNHEY, SVGAGI.

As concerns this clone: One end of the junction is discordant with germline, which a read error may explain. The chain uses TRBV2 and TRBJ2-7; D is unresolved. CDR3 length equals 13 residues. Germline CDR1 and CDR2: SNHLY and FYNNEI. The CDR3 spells CASPDFQSCEQYF. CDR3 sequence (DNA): TGTGCCAGCCCAGACTTCCAATCCTGCGAGCAGTACTTC.

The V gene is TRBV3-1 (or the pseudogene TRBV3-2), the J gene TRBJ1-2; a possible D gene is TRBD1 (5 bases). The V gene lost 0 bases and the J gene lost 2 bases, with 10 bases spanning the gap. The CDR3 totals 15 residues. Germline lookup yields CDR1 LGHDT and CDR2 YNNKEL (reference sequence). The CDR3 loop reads CASSQDLAGNYGYTF. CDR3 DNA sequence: TGTGCCAGCAGCCAAGATCTGGCAGGGAACTATGGCTACACCTTC.

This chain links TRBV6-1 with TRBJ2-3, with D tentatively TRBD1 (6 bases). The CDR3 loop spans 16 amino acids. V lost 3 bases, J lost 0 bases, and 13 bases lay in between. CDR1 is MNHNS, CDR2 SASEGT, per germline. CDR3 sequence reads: CASSELGTLSTDTQYF. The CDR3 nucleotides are TGTGCCAGCAGTGAGTTGGGGACACTAAGCACAGATACGCAGTATTTT.

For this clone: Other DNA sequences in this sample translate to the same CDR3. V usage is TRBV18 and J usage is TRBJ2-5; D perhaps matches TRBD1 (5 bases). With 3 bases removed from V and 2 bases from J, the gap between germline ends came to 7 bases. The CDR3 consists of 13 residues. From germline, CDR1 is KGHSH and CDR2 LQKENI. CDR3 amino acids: CASSPGQQETQYF. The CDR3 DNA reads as TGTGCCAGCTCACCCGGACAACAAGAGACCCAGTACTTC.

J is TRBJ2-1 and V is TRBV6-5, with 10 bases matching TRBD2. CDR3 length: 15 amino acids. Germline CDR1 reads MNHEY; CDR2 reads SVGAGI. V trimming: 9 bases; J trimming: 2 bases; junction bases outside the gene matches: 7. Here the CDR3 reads CASLRAGGTYNEQFF. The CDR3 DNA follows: TGTGCCAGTTTAAGAGCGGGGGGGACCTACAATGAGCAGTTCTTC.

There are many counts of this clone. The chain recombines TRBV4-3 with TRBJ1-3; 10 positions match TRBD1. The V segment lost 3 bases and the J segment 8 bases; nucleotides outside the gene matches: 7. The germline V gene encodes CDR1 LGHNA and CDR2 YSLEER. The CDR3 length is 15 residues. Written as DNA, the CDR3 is TGCGCCAGCAGCCAGGCGACAGGGGGCGCAGACACCATATATTTT. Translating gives CASSQATGGADTIYF.

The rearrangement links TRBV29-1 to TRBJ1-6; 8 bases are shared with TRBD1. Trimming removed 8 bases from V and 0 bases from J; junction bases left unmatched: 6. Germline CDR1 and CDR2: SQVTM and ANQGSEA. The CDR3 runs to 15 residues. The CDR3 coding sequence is TGCAGCCAATTCAGGGGGCGCTCCTATAATTCACCCCTCCACTTT. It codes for CSQFRGRSYNSPLHF.

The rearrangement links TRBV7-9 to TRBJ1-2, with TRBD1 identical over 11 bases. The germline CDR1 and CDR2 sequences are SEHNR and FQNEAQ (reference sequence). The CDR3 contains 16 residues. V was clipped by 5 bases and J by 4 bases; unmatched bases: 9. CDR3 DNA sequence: TGTGCCAGCAGCCCCGGACAGGGGGCCATCCTCTATGGCTACACCTTC. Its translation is CASSPGQGAILYGYTF.

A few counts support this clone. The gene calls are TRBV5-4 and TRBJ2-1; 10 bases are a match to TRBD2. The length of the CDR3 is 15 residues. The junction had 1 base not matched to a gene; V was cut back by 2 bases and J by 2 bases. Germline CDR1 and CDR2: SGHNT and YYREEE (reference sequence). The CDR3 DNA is TGTGCCAGCAGCTTAAGCGGGGGGGCCTACAATGAGCAGTTCTTC. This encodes CASSLSGGAYNEQFF.

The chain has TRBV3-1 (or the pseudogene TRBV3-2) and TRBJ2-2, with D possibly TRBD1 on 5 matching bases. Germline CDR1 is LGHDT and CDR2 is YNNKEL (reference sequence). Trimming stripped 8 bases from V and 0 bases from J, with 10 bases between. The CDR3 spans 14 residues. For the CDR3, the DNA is TGTGCCAGCGGACAAACATCGAACACCGGGGAGCTGTTTTTT. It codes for CASGQTSNTGELFF.

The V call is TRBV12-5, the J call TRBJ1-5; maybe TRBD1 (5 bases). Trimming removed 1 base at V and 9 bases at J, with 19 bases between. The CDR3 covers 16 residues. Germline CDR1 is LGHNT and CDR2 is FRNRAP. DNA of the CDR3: TGTGCTAGTGGTTTGGCGCCACAGGCTTGGGGTCCGCCCCAGCATTTT. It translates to CASGLAPQAWGPPQHF.

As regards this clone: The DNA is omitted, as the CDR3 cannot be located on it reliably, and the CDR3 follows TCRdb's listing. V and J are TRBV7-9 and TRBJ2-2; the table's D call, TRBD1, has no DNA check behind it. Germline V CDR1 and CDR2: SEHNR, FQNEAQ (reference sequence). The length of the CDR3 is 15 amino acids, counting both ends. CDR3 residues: CASILVKGAAGELFF.

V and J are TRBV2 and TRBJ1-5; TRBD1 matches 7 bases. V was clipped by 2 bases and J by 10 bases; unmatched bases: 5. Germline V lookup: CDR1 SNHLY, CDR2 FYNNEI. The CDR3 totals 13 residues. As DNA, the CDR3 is TGTGCCAGCAGTGAAAGTGACAGGGCCCCCCAGCATTTT. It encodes CASSESDRAPQHF.